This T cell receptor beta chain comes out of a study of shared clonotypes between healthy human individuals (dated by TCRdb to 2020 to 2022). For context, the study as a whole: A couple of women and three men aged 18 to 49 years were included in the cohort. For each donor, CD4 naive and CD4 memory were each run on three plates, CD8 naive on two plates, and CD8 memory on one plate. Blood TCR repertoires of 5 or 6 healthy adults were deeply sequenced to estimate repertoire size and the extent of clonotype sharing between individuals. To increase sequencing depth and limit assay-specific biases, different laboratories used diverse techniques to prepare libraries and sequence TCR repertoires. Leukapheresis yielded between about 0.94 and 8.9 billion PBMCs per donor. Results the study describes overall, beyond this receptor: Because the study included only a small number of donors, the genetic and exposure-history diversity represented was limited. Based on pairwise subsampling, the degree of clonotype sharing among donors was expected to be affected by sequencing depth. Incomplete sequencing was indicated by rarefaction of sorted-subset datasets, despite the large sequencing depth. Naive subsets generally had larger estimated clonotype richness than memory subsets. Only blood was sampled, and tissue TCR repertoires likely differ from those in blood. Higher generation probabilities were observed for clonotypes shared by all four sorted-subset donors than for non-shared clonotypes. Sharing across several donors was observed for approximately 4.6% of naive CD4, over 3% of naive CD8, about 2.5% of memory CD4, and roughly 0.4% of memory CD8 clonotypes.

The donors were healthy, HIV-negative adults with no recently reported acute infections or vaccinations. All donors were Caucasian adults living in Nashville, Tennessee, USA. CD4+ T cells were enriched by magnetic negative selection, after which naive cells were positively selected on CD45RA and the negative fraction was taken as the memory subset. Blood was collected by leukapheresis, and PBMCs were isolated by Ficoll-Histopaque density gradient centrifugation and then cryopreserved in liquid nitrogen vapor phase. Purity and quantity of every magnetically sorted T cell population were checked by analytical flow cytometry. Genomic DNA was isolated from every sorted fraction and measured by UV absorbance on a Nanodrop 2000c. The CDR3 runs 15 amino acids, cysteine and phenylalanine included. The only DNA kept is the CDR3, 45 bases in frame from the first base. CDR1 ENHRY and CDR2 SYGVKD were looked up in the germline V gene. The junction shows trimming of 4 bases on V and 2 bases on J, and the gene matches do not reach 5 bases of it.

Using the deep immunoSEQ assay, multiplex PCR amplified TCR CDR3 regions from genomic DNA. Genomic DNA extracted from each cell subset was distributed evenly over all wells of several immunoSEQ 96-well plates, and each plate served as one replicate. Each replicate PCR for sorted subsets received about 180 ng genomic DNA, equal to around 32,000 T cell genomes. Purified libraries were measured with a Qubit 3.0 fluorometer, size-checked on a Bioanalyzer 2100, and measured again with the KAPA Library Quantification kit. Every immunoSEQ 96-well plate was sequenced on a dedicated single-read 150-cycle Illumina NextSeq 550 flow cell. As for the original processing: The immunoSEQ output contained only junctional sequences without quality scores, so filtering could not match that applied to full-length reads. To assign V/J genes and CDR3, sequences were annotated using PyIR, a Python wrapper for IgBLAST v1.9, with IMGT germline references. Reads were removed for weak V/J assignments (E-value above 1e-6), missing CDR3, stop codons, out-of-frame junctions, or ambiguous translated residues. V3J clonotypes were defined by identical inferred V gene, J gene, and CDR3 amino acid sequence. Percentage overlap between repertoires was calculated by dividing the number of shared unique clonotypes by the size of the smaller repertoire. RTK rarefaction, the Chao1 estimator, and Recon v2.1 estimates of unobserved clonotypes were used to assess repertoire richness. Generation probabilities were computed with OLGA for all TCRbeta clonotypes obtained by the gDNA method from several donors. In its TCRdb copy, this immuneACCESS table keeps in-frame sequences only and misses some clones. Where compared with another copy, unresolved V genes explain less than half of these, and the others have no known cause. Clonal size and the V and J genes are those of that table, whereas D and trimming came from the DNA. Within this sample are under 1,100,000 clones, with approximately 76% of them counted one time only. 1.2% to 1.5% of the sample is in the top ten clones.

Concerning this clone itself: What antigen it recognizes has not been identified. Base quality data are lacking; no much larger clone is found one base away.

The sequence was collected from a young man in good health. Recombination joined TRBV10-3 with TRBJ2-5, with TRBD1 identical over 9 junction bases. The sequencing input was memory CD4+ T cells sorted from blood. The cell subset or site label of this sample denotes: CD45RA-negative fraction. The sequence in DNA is TGTGCCATCAGTGTTGGGACAGGGCTACAAGAGACCCAGTACTTC. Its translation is CAISVGTGLQETQYF.